This record concerns one T cell receptor (beta chain) sequence. In the same sample, other DNA sequences code for this CDR3. Sequenced by immunoSEQ multiplex PCR; TCRdb stores in-frame clones only, minus some. The profile shows some 250,000 clones, approximately 87% of them singletons. These data originate in a study of blood T cell repertoires in COVID-19. Turning to the study itself: Some COVID-19 samples were acute and others convalescent; all came from the United States, Italy and Spain.

The germline CDR1 and CDR2 sequences are SGHNT and YENEEA. J lost 1 base, V lost 1 base, and 0 bases had no gene match. This CDR3 has 14 amino acids. This clonotype was sampled from a man aged 55 to 70 with acute or convalescent COVID-19. The chain has TRBV11-3 and TRBJ2-7; 8 bases match TRBD2. Sequenced: peripheral blood. The CDR3: CASSLVAGSYEQYF. Here the CDR3 DNA reads TGTGCCAGCAGCTTAGTAGCGGGGTCCTACGAGCAGTACTTC.